A selection of T cell receptor beta chains follows, all from one sample in a study of cytomegalovirus exposure and HLA in healthy donors. The method was immunoSEQ multiplex PCR; TCRdb's version includes in-frame clones alone and lacks a portion of them. This repertoire includes fewer than 100,000 clones. Sequencing was carried out using PBMCs. These receptors were taken from a man between 18 and 29 years old in good health and CMV-seropositive. Each CDR3 is given with its conserved first and last residue. A D gene is named only where the DNA matches it firmly.

V,J,D,DNA,CDR3
TRBV7-9,TRBJ1-3,.,TGTGCCAGCAGCCCACCGGGGGGGACTAGCTCTGGAAACACCATATATTTT,CASSPPGGTSSGNTIYF
TRBV2,TRBJ2-1,.,TGTGCCAGCAGCGAGGGTGCCTACAATGAGCAGTTCTTC,CASSEGAYNEQFF
TRBV6-6,TRBJ2-7,.,TGTGCCAGCACCCCCGGGACACCAAGCTCCTACGAGCAGTACTTC,CASTPGTPSSYEQYF
TRBV7-9,TRBJ1-2,.,TGTGCCAGCAGGATGGAGAACTATGGCTACACCTTC,CASRMENYGYTF
TRBV9,TRBJ2-7,TRBD2,TGTGCCAGCAGCGTGTCTAGCGGGGGTATCGAGCAGTACTTC,CASSVSSGGIEQYF
TRBV28,TRBJ1-1,.,TGTGCCAGCAGTAAAGGTTCAGGAGGTCGCGAAGCTTTCTTT,CASSKGSGGREAFF
TRBV7-7,TRBJ2-3,.,TGTGCTAGCAGCCCTGGGAGTACAGATACGCAGTATTTT,CASSPGSTDTQYF
TRBV7-9,TRBJ1-1,.,TGTGCCAGCAGCTCAGGACACCAGAACACTGAAGCTTTCTTT,CASSSGHQNTEAFF
TRBV5-1,TRBJ2-7,TRBD1,TGCGCCAGCAGATCCTACACAGGGGTTCGGGACGAGCAGTACTTC,CASRSYTGVRDEQYF
TRBV27,TRBJ2-7,TRBD2,TGTGCCAGCAGTTTATTAGCAGCGGGACTTTACGAGCAGTACTTC,CASSLLAAGLYEQYF
TRBV10-3,TRBJ2-7,.,TGTGCCATCAGTGAGGTCCGGGTTGCCGAGCAGTACTTC,CAISEVRVAEQYF
TRBV9,TRBJ1-6,TRBD1,TGTGCCAGCAGCGTAGGACAGGGGCTGAATGATTCACCCCTCCACTTT,CASSVGQGLNDSPLHF
TRBV10-1,TRBJ2-2,.,TGCGCCTTGGACTTGGCCGGGGAGCTGTTTTTT,CALDLAGELFF
TRBV29-1,TRBJ2-7,TRBD1,TGCAGCGCTGTCCGGGACAGCCTTTACGAGCAGTACTTC,CSAVRDSLYEQYF
TRBV5-1,TRBJ1-1,.,TGCGCCAGCAGCTTGTACAGGAACACTGAAGCTTTCTTT,CASSLYRNTEAFF
TRBV6-6,TRBJ2-5,.,TGTGCCAGCAGCCTACCCGAGTTGGAGACCCAGTACTTC,CASSLPELETQYF
TRBV27,TRBJ2-2,.,TGTGCCAGCAGTTCCACTGTCGCGAACACCGGGGAGCTGTTTTTT,CASSSTVANTGELFF
TRBV6-5,TRBJ2-3,TRBD1,TGTGCCAGCAAGGGACAGGGGGTCACAGATACGCAGTATTTT,CASKGQGVTDTQYF
TRBV28,TRBJ2-2,.,TGTGCCAGCAGTTTGACGGGGACCGGGGAGCTGTTTTTT,CASSLTGTGELFF
TRBV9,TRBJ1-3,.,TGTGCCAGCAGCGTAGTGGCCGGGTCGAGGGACACCATATATTTT,CASSVVAGSRDTIYF
TRBV2,TRBJ1-5,.,TGTGCCAGCAGCCAAGAGGGAATTAGCAATCAGCCCCAGCATTTT,CASSQEGISNQPQHF
TRBV6-1,TRBJ2-1,TRBD2,TGTGCCAGCAGACAAGGACTAGCGGTAAATGAGCAGTTCTTC,CASRQGLAVNEQFF
TRBV5-1,TRBJ2-5,TRBD1,TGCGCCAGCAGCTTGGCCCGGGCAGGGGGAGAGACCCAGTACTTC,CASSLARAGGETQYF
TRBV18,TRBJ2-2,TRBD1,TGTGCCAGCTCGTATTCGACAGGGGTGAACACCGGGGAGCTGTTTTTT,CASSYSTGVNTGELFF
TRBV5-1,TRBJ1-6,.,TGCGCCAGCAGCTGGGGACTGGATAATTCACCCCTCCACTTT,CASSWGLDNSPLHF
TRBV4-1,TRBJ1-2,.,TGCGCCAGCAGCCAAGTGCGGTGGAATGTAGTCGGCTACACCTTC,CASSQVRWNVVGYTF
TRBV6-6,TRBJ1-1,.,TGTGCCAGCTACCCGCGGGGGGAGTTGAACACTGAAGCTTTCTTT,CASYPRGELNTEAFF
TRBV12-5,TRBJ2-3,.,TGTGCTAGTGGTCCGCCGGGGAACACAGATACGCAGTATTTT,CASGPPGNTDTQYF
TRBV7-9,TRBJ2-3,TRBD2,TGTGCCAGCAGCTTGGCAACTAGCGCAGGCGGCACAGATACGCAGTATTTT,CASSLATSAGGTDTQYF
TRBV6-7,TRBJ1-5,.,TGTGCCAGAAACAACCCGAACAGGAAAGTTTGGAATCAGCCCCAGCATTTT,CARNNPNRKVWNQPQHF
TRBV7-3,TRBJ2-1,TRBD1,TGTGCCAGCAGCCCGGGACAGTCCTACAATGAGCAGTTCTTC,CASSPGQSYNEQFF
TRBV28,TRBJ1-2,.,TGTGCCAGCAGTCCCCAGCGGGGGTATGGCTACACCTTC,CASSPQRGYGYTF
TRBV6-1,TRBJ2-4,TRBD2,TGTGCCAGCAGTGAGGGGGGGGTCTCTACCATTCAGTACTTC,CASSEGGVSTIQYF
TRBV6-5,TRBJ2-7,TRBD2,TGTGCCAGCACTCGCGGGAGGGCTCCGGGGTCCGAGCAGTACTTC,CASTRGRAPGSEQYF
TRBV2,TRBJ2-7,TRBD1,TGTGCCAGCAGGATCCGGGACAGAGCAAACTACGAGCAGTACTTC,CASRIRDRANYEQYF
TRBV6-6,TRBJ1-1,.,TGTGCCAGCAGTTACTCGACAGCAGAAGCTTTCTTT,CASSYSTAEAFF
TRBV7-9,TRBJ2-2,TRBD1,TGTGCCAGCAGCTCCAGGGGGTCGAACACCGGGGAGCTGTTTTTT,CASSSRGSNTGELFF
TRBV9,TRBJ2-7,TRBD1,TGTGCCAGCAGCGTAGGGGACAGGACCTACGAGCAGTACTTC,CASSVGDRTYEQYF
TRBV7-9,TRBJ1-3,.,TGTGCCAGCAGCTTAGCGTGGGGCAGCTCAAATTTT,CASSLAWGSSNF
TRBV25-1,TRBJ1-2,TRBD1,TGTGCCAGCAGTGGACTACCGGGACAGGGGGCGCATCGGGGTGGCTACACCTTC,CASSGLPGQGAHRGGYTF
TRBV7-2,TRBJ2-7,.,TGTGCCAGCAGCTTAGTTACCCCGCGCTACGAGCAGTACTTC,CASSLVTPRYEQYF
TRBV2,TRBJ2-1,.,TGTGCCACGGGGGAAGGGGGCGGGCAGTTCTTC,CATGEGGGQFF
TRBV18,TRBJ2-7,TRBD1,TGTGCCAGCTCACCGGGACAGGAGCCCTACGAGCAGTACTTC,CASSPGQEPYEQYF
TRBV5-1,TRBJ1-4,TRBD1,TGCGCCAGCAGCTCCACAGGGGGATATGAAAAACTGTTTTTT,CASSSTGGYEKLFF
TRBV2,TRBJ1-5,.,TGTGCCAGCAAGCGGGATAGCAATCAGCCCCAGCATTTT,CASKRDSNQPQHF
TRBV2,TRBJ2-7,TRBD2,TGTGCCAGCAGTGGGGGACTAAACTACGAGCAGTACTTC,CASSGGLNYEQYF
TRBV4-2,TRBJ2-5,.,TGTGCCAGCAGCCAAGATGGGGTGGGAGCCGACTACCAAGAGACCCAGTACTTC,CASSQDGVGADYQETQYF
TRBV5-4,TRBJ2-7,.,TGTGCCAGCAGCTTACGGTCGGGCGAGCAGTACTTC,CASSLRSGEQYF
TRBV10-3,TRBJ1-1,TRBD1,TGTGCCATCAGTGAGCCGCCAGGGGGTCCGAACACTGAAGCTTTCTTT,CAISEPPGGPNTEAFF
TRBV9,TRBJ1-3,TRBD1,TGTGCCAGCAGGGAAGCCGGGACAGCGAGAAACACCATATATTTT,CASREAGTARNTIYF
TRBV4-1,TRBJ2-1,.,TGCGCCAGCAGCCAAGATAAGGGAGCCTACAATGAGCAGTTCTTC,CASSQDKGAYNEQFF